The clone carrying this T cell receptor (beta chain) was counted once. The sample is drawn from a study of sequential checkpoint blockade in melanoma. Study information: After both sequences, patients received maintenance nivolumab.

Clones were read by immunoSEQ multiplex PCR, and TCRdb kept only the in-frame ones, dropping some. The sample lists roughly 20,000 clones, more than 70% seen once, with roughly 34% in the top ten. The CDR3 spans 14 residues. Germline assignment: CDR1 MDHEN and CDR2 SYDVKM. V was shortened by 2 bases and J by 6 bases, with 11 bases between the two germline ends. Treatment denoted: randomized to nivolumab then ipilimumab (arm A) or the reverse (arm B). No patient had prior DNA-damaging chemotherapy. PBMC sorting kept live CD3+CD8+ cells without CD19 or CD56. The sample in question was CD8+ T cells sorted from blood (inferred from file names), obtained from a patient given nivolumab and ipilimumab in sequence. This chain joins TRBV28 and TRBJ1-5, with D maybe TRBD1 (5 bases). The sequence derives from a human donor with melanoma. CDR3 protein: CASSLLGEGQPQHF. As DNA, the CDR3 is TGTGCCAGCAGTTTACTAGGGGAGGGTCAGCCCCAGCATTTT. Complete variable domain (other parts from reference TRBV28 and TRBJ1-5): DVKVTQSSRYLVKRTGEKVFLECVQDMDHENMFWYRQDPGLGLRLIYFSYDVKMKEKGDIPEGYSVSREKKERFSLILESASTNQTSMYLCASSLLGEGQPQHFGDGTRLSIL.